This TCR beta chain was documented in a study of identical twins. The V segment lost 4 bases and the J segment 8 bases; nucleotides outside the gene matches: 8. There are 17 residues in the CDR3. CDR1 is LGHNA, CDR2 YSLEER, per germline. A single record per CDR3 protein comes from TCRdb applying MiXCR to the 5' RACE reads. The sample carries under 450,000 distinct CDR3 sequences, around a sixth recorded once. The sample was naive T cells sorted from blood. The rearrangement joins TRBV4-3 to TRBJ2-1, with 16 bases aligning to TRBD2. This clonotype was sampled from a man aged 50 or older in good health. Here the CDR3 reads CASSLGLAGGQRDEQFF. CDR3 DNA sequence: TGCGCCAGCAGCCTGGGACTAGCGGGAGGGCAACGCGATGAGCAGTTCTTC.